A selection of T cell receptor beta chains follows, all from one sample in a study of shared clonotypes between healthy human individuals. TCRdb's copy holds only in-frame clones and misses some; the assay was immunoSEQ multiplex PCR. The sample records about 2 million clones, about 95% being singletons. Sequenced input: naive CD8+ T cells sorted from blood. The receptor source for this set is a man younger than 35 in good health. Both conserved end residues are part of each CDR3. Fields, in order: J gene, V gene, D gene, CDR3 DNA, CDR3 protein. A D gene is named only where the DNA matches it firmly.

TRBJ2-7,TRBV19,TRBD1,TGTGCCAGTAGTAACTGGGACAGGGAAGAGCAGTACTTC,CASSNWDREEQYF
TRBJ2-7,TRBV28,.,TGTGCCAGCAGTTTCAAGGGGTGGGATTACGAGCAGTACTTC,CASSFKGWDYEQYF
TRBJ1-2,TRBV28,TRBD1,TGTGCCAGCACCGAAACAGGGGGCGCCAACTATGGCTACACCTTC,CASTETGGANYGYTF
TRBJ2-7,TRBV5-1,TRBD1,TGCGCCAGCAGCTACGGGACAGGGGTTTCCCACGAGCAGTACTTC,CASSYGTGVSHEQYF
TRBJ2-7,TRBV27,TRBD2,TGTGCCAGCTCCCCCGGACTAGCTTACGAGCAGTACTTC,CASSPGLAYEQYF
TRBJ2-3,TRBV11-2,TRBD2,TGTGCCAGCAGCTTAGCGTCTAGCGGGGCCACAGATACGCAGTATTTT,CASSLASSGATDTQYF
TRBJ1-1,TRBV6-6,TRBD1,TGTGCCAGCAGTTACCTCGGACAGGGGAACACTGAAGCTTTCTTT,CASSYLGQGNTEAFF
TRBJ2-1,TRBV7-3,.,TGTGCCAGCAGCTTATACCTAGGCTCCTACAATGAGCAGTTCTTC,CASSLYLGSYNEQFF
TRBJ2-7,TRBV4-3,.,TGCGCCAGCAGCCAAGAGGGGCCCCAAGGGTTTACCTACGAGCAGTACTTC,CASSQEGPQGFTYEQYF
TRBJ2-3,TRBV7-8,TRBD2,TGTGCCAGCAGCCCACAACTAGCGGGGACCACAGATACGCAGTATTTT,CASSPQLAGTTDTQYF
TRBJ2-7,TRBV11-2,.,TGTGCCAGCAGCTTAGGCGTAGGGCCCGAGCAGTACTTC,CASSLGVGPEQYF
TRBJ2-5,TRBV11-3,TRBD2,TGTGCCAGCAGCTTAGGAATTGGTAGCGGGGGCCAAGAGACCCAGTACTTC,CASSLGIGSGGQETQYF
TRBJ2-1,TRBV6-5,.,TGTGCCAGCAGTAGTAGCGAGAGCTCCTACAATGAGCAGTTCTTC,CASSSSESSYNEQFF
TRBJ2-7,TRBV13,TRBD2,TGTGCCAGCAGCCCCAAGAGCGGGGGGTCTTCGGAGCAGTACTTC,CASSPKSGGSSEQYF
TRBJ2-1,TRBV5-4,TRBD1,TGTGCCAGCAGCTTGGCTCTAGGGGGCATCGATGAGCAGTTCTTC,CASSLALGGIDEQFF
TRBJ2-2,TRBV5-6,TRBD2,TGTGCCAGCAGCCCTTGGGGACTAGCGGGAGGGAACACCGGGGAGCTGTTTTTT,CASSPWGLAGGNTGELFF
TRBJ2-7,TRBV6-1,TRBD1,TGTGCCACGGACAGGGGATACGAGCAGTACTTC,CATDRGYEQYF
TRBJ1-3,TRBV7-2,.,TGTGCCAGCAGCTTGGATGACACTGCTTTCTCTGGAAACACCATATATTTT,CASSLDDTAFSGNTIYF
TRBJ2-3,TRBV2,TRBD1,TGTGCCAGCGAGGGACAGGGGTCGGAAGATACGCAGTATTTT,CASEGQGSEDTQYF
TRBJ1-2,TRBV28,.,TGTGCCAGCAACAAAGGACAGAACTATGGCTACACCTTC,CASNKGQNYGYTF
TRBJ2-3,TRBV7-8,.,TGTGCCAGCAGCTTAGCGGTCACGTTTGCGGGGAGCACAGATACGCAGTATTTT,CASSLAVTFAGSTDTQYF
TRBJ1-3,TRBV27,.,TGTGCCAGCAGTTTAGCGGGGCCAATTCTCTCTGGAAACACCATATATTTT,CASSLAGPILSGNTIYF
TRBJ2-7,TRBV4-3,TRBD1,TGCGCCAGCAGCCATGCGACAGGGGACTACGAGCAGTACTTC,CASSHATGDYEQYF
TRBJ2-3,TRBV19,.,TGTGCCAGTAGTAAGGGACGGGACCGCACAGATACGCAGTATTTT,CASSKGRDRTDTQYF
TRBJ2-7,TRBV6-6,.,TGTGCCACCGATGGGGGTTCCTACGAGCAGTACTTC,CATDGGSYEQYF
TRBJ1-2,TRBV25-1,.,TGTGCCAGCAGTGAATGGGTGGAGGGCTACACCTTC,CASSEWVEGYTF
TRBJ2-7,TRBV7-9,.,TGTGCCACCGCTCAGGGGCATGCCTACGAGCAGTACTTC,CATAQGHAYEQYF
TRBJ1-1,TRBV10-1,.,TGCGCCAACGTGGGCAGGCAGTCAGAGGTCACTGAAGCTTTCTTT,CANVGRQSEVTEAFF
TRBJ1-5,TRBV28,.,TGTGCCAGCAGTCCCCTTCAGGGTTGGGAGCCCCAGCATTTT,CASSPLQGWEPQHF